Included here is one TCR beta chain sequence, with context. The antigen is unknown. The data originate from a study of T cells in Graves' hyperthyroidism and ophthalmopathy. Study details: Before treatment of any kind, peripheral blood was taken at initial diagnosis. Study results and caveats: In blood, most of the thyroid clonotypes expanded above 0.001 were also present.

The ends were cut back, 5 bases at V and 0 bases at J, with 7 bases in the middle. This CDR3 is built from 13 residues. Regions amplified from RNA transcripts were the TCR beta CDR3 regions. HTBI primers were employed in a first-round RT-PCR of the TCR CDR3. TCRdb recomputed calls from the multiplex PCR reads with MiXCR, one row per CDR3 protein. The sample consists of hundreds of thousands of distinct CDR3 sequences, 38% of them appearing once. On the basis of clinical symptoms, serum thyroxine and TRAb, thyroid ultrasound and orbital computed tomography, diagnoses were made. This receptor was obtained from a man between 18 and 35 years old with Graves' hyperthyroidism. The chain combines TRBV12-3 or TRBV12-4 with TRBJ1-2; D is ambiguous. The material sequenced was blood. The CDR3 DNA is TGTGCCAGCAGTCACAGTTCTAACTATGGCTACACCTTC. This encodes CASSHSSNYGYTF.